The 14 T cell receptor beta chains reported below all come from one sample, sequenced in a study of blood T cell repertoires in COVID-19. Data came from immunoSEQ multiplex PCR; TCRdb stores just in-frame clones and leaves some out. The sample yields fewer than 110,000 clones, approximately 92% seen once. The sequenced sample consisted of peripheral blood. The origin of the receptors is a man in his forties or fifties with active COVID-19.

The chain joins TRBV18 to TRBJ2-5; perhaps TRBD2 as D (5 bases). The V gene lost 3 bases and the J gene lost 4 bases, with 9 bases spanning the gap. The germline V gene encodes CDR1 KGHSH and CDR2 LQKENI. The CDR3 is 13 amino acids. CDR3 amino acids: CASSPGGRETQYF. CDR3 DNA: TGTGCCAGCTCACCTGGAGGCCGAGAGACCCAGTACTTC.

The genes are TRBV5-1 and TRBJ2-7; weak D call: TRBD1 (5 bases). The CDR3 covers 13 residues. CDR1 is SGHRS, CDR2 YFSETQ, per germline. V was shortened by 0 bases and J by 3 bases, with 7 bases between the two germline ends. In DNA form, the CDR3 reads TGCGCCAGCAGCTTGGAACAGGTCTACGAGCAGTACTTC. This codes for CASSLEQVYEQYF.

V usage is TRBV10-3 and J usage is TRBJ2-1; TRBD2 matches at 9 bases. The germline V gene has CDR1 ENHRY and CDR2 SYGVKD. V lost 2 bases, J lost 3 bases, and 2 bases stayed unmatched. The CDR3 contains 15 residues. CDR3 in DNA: TGTGCCATCAGTGAGGCTAGCGGGGACTACAATGAGCAGTTCTTC. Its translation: CAISEASGDYNEQFF.

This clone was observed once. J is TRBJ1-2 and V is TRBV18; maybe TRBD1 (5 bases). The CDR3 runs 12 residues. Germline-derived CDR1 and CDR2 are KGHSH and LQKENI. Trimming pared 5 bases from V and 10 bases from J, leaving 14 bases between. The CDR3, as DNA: TGTGCCAGCTCAGAGGGGAGGGGTGACTACACCTTC. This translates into CASSEGRGDYTF.

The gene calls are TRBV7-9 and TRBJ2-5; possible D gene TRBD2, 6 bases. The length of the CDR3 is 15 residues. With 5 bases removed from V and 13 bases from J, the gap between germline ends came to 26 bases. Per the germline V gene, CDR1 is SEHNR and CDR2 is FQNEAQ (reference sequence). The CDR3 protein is CASSGGLAGIEYRYF. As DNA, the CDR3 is TGTGCCAGCAGCGGGGGACTTGCGGGAATTGAGTATCGGTACTTC.

CDR3 amino acids: CASTRSGANVLTF. For the CDR3, the DNA is TGTGCCAGCACCCGGTCCGGGGCCAACGTCCTGACTTTC. The chain recombines TRBV6-5 with TRBJ2-6, with D unresolved. CDR1 is MNHEY, CDR2 SVGAGI, per germline. CDR3 length: 13 residues. Deletions cut 7 bases from V and 4 bases from J, with 8 bases between.

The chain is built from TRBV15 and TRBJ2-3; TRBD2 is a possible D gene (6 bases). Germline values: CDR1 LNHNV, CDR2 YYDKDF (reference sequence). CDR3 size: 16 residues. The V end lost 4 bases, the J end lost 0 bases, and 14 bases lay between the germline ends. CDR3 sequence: CATSTRRGSSTDTQYF. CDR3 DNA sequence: TGTGCCACCAGCACACGACGGGGGTCGAGCACAGATACGCAGTATTTT.

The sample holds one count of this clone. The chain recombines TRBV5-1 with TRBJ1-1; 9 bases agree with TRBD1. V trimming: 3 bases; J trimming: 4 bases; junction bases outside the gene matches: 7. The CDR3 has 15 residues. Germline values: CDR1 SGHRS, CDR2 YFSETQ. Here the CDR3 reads CASSSGQGSGTEAFF. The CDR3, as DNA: TGCGCCAGCAGCTCGGGACAGGGATCGGGCACTGAAGCTTTCTTT. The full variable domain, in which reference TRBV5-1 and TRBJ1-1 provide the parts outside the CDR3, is KAGVTQTPRYLIKTRGQQVTLSCSPISGHRSVSWYQQTPGQGLQFLFEYFSETQRNKGNFPGRFSGRQFSNSRSEMNVSTLELGDSALYLCASSSGQGSGTEAFFGQGTRLTVV.

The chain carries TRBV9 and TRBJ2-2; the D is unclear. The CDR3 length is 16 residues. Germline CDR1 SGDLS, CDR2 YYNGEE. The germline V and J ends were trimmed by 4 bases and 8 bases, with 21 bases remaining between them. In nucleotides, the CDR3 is TGTGCCAGCAGCCCACAACCGCCTGAATCCAGGGGGGAGCTGTTTTTT. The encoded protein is CASSPQPPESRGELFF.

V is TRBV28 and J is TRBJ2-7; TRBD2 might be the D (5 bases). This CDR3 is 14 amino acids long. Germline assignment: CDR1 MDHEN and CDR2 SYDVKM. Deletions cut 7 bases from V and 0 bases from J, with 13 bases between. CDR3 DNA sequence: TGTGCCAGCACCCAAAGTGGGAGCTCCTACGAGCAGTACTTC. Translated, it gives CASTQSGSSYEQYF.

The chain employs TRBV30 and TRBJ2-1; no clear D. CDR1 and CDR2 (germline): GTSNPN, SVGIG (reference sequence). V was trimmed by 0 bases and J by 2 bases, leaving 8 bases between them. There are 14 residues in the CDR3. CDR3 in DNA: TGTGCCTGGAGTGTACTACTAACCTACAATGAGCAGTTCTTC. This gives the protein CAWSVLLTYNEQFF. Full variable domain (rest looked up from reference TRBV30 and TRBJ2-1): SQTIHQWPATLVQPVGSPLSLECTVEGTSNPNLYWYRQAAGRGLQLLFYSVGIGQISSEVPQNLSASRPQDRQFILSSKKLLLSDSGFYLCAWSVLLTYNEQFFGPGTRLTVL.

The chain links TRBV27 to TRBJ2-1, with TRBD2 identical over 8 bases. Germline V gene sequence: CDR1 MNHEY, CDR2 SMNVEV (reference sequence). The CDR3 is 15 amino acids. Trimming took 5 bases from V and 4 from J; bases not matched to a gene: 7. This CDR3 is CASSGGGTRYNEQFF. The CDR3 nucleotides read TGTGCCAGCAGTGGAGGAGGGACTAGATACAATGAGCAGTTCTTC.

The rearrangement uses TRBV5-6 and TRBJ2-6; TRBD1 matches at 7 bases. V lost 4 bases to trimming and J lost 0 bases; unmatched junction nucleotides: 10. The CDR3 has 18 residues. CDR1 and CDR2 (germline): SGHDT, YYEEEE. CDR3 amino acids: CASSTGDRALSGANVLTF. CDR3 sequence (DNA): TGTGCCAGCAGCACCGGCGACAGGGCTCTCTCTGGGGCCAACGTCCTGACTTTC.

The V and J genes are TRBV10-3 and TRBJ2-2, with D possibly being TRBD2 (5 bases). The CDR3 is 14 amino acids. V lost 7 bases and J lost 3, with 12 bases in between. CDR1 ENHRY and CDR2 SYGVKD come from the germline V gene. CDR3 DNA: TGTGCCATCAAGGACCACGGGGACACCGGGGAGCTGTTTTTT. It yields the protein CAIKDHGDTGELFF.